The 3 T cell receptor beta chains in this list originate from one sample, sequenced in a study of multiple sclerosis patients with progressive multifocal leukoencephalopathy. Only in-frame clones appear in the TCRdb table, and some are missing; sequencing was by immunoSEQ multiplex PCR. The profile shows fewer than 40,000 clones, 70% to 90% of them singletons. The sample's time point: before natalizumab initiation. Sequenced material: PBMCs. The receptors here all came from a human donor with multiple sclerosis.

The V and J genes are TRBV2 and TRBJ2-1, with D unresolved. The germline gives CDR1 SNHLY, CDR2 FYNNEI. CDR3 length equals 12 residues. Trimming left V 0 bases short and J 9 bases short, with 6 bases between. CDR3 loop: CASSEAAAEQFF. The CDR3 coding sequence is TGTGCCAGCAGTGAAGCGGCGGCTGAGCAGTTCTTC. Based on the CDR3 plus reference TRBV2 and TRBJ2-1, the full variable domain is EPEVTQTPSHQVTQMGQEVILRCVPISNHLYFYWYRQILGQKVEFLVSFYNNEISEKSEIFDDQFSVERPDGSNFTLKIRSTKLEDSAMYFCASSEAAAEQFFGPGTRLTVL.

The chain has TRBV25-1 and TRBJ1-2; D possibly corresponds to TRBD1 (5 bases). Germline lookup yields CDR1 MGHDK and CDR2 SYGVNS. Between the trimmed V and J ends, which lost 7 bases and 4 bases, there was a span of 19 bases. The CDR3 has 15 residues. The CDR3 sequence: CASTLLGQGSYGYTF. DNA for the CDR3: TGTGCCAGCACCCTCCTAGGGCAGGGCAGCTATGGCTACACCTTC.

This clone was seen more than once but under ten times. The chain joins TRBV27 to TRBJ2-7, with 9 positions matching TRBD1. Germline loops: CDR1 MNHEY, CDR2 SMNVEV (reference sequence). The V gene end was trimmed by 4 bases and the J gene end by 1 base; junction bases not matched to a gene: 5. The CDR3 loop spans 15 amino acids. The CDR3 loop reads CASSSRQGGSYEQYF. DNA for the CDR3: TGTGCCAGCAGTTCCCGACAGGGGGGGTCCTACGAGCAGTACTTC.